This T cell receptor (beta chain) was sequenced during a study of blood T cell repertoires in COVID-19. Study-level background: Acute and convalescent COVID-19 samples came from the United States, Italy and Spain. Sources were T cells, B-cell-depleted T cells, or PBMCs; the material itself was cDNA or gDNA.

As processed by the authors: Estimation of nucleated cell counts was performed using reference gene primer amplification. The data were produced by immunoSEQ multiplex PCR, yet TCRdb's version contains in-frame clones alone and is incomplete. V and J calls and clone size are given by that table; D and trimming were obtained from the DNA. This table holds 250,000 or so clones, 87% found once. The CDR3 is 16 amino acids. Deletions cut 5 bases from V and 2 bases from J, with 16 bases between. Looked up from germline, CDR1 is SGHTA and CDR2 is FQGNSA. Participant-reported clinical history was the basis for cohort assignment.

The receptor comes from a young woman with acute COVID-19. The rearrangement links TRBV7-2 to TRBJ1-3; D unclear. Sequenced input: PBMCs or T cells enriched from blood (not recorded which). Written as DNA, the CDR3 is TGTGCCAGCAGCCCGGCGCGGGCGGCAACTGGAAACACCATATATTTT. Its translation: CASSPARAATGNTIYF.